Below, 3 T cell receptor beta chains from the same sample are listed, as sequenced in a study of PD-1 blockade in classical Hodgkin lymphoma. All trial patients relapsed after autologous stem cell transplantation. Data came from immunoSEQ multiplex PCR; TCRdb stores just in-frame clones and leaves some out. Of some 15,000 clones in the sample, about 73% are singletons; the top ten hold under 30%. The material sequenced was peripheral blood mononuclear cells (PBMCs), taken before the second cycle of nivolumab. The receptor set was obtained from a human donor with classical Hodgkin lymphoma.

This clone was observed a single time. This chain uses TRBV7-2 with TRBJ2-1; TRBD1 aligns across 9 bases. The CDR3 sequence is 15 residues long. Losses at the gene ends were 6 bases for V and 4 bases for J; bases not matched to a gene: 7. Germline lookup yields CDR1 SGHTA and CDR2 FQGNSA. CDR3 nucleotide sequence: TGTGCCAGCAGTCAGGGACAGGGTGGATACAATGAGCAGTTCTTC. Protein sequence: CASSQGQGGYNEQFF.

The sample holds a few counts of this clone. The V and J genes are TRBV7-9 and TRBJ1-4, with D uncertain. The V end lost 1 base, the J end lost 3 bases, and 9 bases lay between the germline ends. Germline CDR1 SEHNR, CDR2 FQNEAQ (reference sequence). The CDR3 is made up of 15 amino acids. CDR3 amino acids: CASSLDEVSNEKLFF. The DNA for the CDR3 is TGTGCCAGCAGCTTAGATGAAGTCTCTAATGAAAAACTGTTTTTT.

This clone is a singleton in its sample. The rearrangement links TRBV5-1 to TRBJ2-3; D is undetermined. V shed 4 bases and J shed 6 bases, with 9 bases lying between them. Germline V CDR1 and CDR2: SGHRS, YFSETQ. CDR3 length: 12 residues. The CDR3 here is CASSLKSDTQYF. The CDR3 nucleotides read TGCGCCAGCAGCCTCAAATCTGATACGCAGTATTTT.